The sequence of this TCR beta chain was determined in a study of shared clonotypes between healthy human individuals. Study-level findings and limits: As a rule, naive subsets had a larger estimated richness than memory subsets.

Sequencing was performed with immunoSEQ multiplex PCR; in TCRdb, only in-frame clones are kept and a portion is missing. The repertoire holds 500,000 or so clones, 90% to 96% seen once, with about 0.059% in the top ten. CDR1 and CDR2 from the germline V gene are KGHSH and LQKENI. Deletions cut 2 bases from V and 5 bases from J, with 10 bases between. The CDR3 extends over 14 amino acids. This clone was counted between two and nine times. Its antigen is unidentified. The chain is built from TRBV18 and TRBJ2-1; either TRBD1 or TRBD2 may fit D (5 bases each). Specimen: naive CD4+ T cells sorted from blood. The subset denotes: CD45RA+ positively selected. This clonotype was obtained from a woman in her thirties in good health. In nucleotides, the CDR3 is TGTGCCAGCTCACCAAGGGGACGTAACAATGAGCAGTTCTTC. Its translation is CASSPRGRNNEQFF.